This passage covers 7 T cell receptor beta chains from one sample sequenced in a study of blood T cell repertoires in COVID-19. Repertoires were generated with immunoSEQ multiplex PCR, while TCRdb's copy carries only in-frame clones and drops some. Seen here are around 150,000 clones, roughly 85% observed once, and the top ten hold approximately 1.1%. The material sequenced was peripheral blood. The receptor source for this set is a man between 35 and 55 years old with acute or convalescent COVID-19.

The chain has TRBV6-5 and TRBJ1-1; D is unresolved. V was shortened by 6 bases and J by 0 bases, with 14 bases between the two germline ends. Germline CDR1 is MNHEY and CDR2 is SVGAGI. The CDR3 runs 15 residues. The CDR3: CASSPSTYLNTEAFF. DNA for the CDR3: TGTGCCAGCAGCCCATCTACGTACCTGAACACTGAAGCTTTCTTT.

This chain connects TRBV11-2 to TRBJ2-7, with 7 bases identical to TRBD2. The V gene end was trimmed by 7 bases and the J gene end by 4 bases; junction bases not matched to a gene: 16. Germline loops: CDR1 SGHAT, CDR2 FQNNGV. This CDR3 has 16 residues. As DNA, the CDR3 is TGTGCCAGCATCAAATTAAGGTGGCAGGGAGGGTACGAGCAGTACTTC. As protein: CASIKLRWQGGYEQYF.

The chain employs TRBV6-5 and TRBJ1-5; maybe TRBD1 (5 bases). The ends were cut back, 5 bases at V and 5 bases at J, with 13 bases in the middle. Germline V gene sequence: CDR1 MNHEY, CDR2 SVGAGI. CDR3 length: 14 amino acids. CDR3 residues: CASSTKGGDQPQHF. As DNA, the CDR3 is TGTGCCAGCAGTACTAAGGGAGGGGATCAGCCCCAGCATTTT.

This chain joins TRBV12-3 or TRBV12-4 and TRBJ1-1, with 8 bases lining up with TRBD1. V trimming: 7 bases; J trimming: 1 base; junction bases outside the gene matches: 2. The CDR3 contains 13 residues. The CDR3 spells CASNDRGNTEAFF. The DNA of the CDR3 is TGTGCCAGCAACGACAGGGGGAACACTGAAGCTTTCTTT.

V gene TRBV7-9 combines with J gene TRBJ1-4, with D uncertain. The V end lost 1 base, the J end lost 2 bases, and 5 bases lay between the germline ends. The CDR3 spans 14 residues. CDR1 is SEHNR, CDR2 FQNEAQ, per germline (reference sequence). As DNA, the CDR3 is TGTGCCAGCAGCTTAGTGAGCACTAATGAAAAACTGTTTTTT. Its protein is CASSLVSTNEKLFF.

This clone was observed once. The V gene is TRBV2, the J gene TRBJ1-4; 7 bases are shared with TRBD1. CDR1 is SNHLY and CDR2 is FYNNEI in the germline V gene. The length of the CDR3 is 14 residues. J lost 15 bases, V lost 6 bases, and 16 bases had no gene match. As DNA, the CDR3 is TGTGCCAGCAGGACGGACCTCGACAGGGAGGCTGTGTTTTTT. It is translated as CASRTDLDREAVFF.

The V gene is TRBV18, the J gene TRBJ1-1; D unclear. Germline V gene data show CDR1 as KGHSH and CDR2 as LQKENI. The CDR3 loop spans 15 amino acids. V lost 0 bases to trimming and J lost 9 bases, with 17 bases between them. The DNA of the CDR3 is TGTGCCAGCTCACCACCGGTACTAGTAGGCGGGCAAGCTTTCTTT. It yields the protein CASSPPVLVGGQAFF.